Following are 5 T cell receptor delta chains from one sample sequenced in a study of gamma delta lymphoproliferative disorders and STAT genes. The receptor sequences were amplified from genomic DNA of peripheral blood mononuclear cells. TCRdb reapplied CATT to the multiplex PCR reads. Of under 5,000 delta-chain clones detected, 0.95% to 1.1% appear once; the ten largest clones hold roughly 21%. Sequences were obtained from blood. These receptors all stem from a human donor in good health.

This clone has more than one count but fewer than ten. The chain couples TRDV2 to TRDJ3; D remains unclear. V dropped 3 bases and J dropped 0 bases, with 14 bases sitting between them. Germline values: CDR1 GEAIGNYY, CDR2 EKD. The CDR3 is 18 residues long. CDR3 nucleotide sequence: TGTGCCTGTGACCCTCCTCATTCCCGCTCCTGGGACACCCGACAGATGTTTTTC. Its protein product is CACDPPHSRSWDTRQMFF.

Note on this clone: Translating this DNA gives a protein that differs at residue 3 from the TCRdb one, which belongs to a much larger clone; a read error is likely, and the protein shown is this translation. V is TRDV2 and J is TRDJ1, with 10 bases identical to TRDD3. V was clipped by 8 bases and J by 1 base; unmatched bases: 12. Germline loops: CDR1 GEAIGNYY, CDR2 EKD. The CDR3 is 16 residues long. In nucleotides, the CDR3 is TGTGCCTATGATAACCTGGGGGATATTGGCACCGATAAACTCATCTTT. This translates into CAYDNLGDIGTDKLIF.

This clone is labeled medium-sized. The V and J genes are TRDV1 and TRDJ1; 11 nucleotides align to TRDD3. V dropped 1 base and J dropped 0; count of bases not matched to a gene: 19. There are 22 residues in the CDR3. CDR1 is TSWWSYY and CDR2 is QGS in the germline V gene. Written as DNA, the CDR3 is TGTGCTCTTGGGGAACCAACCTATTTGTTCTGGGGGATACATTCCAACACCGATAAACTCATCTTT. Encoded protein: CALGEPTYLFWGIHSNTDKLIF.

Note on this clone: Since a far larger clone is one base different, this is likely a read error. The limits of the CDR3 on the DNA are not certain, so only TCRdb's listed CDR3 is given. The rearrangement joins TRDV2 to TRDJ1; the table's D call, TRDD3, has no DNA check behind it. The CDR3 is 15 amino acids long, termini counted. Germline CDR1 GEAIGNYY, CDR2 EKD. Here the CDR3 reads CACGVGRGIHDKLIF.

This clone has just a few counts. A far larger clone is off by one base, so a read error is likely. Other DNA sequences in this sample translate to the same CDR3. The V gene is TRDV2, the J gene TRDJ3; D is perhaps TRDD3 (5 bases). Germline V gene sequence: CDR1 GEAIGNYY, CDR2 EKD. There are 20 residues in the CDR3. CDR3 bases: TGTGCCTGCGACATGATGGGGACCGACAAAGGCTCCTGGGACACCCGACAGATGTTTTTC. Amino acids: CACDMMGTDKGSWDTRQMFF.